Shown below are 29 T cell receptor beta chains from a single sample sequenced in a study of blood T cell repertoires in COVID-19. The data were produced by immunoSEQ multiplex PCR, yet TCRdb's version contains in-frame clones alone and is incomplete. The sample lists under 200,000 clones, roughly 84% occurring once. Specimen: peripheral blood. The receptors stem from a human donor in a cohort sampled during active COVID-19.

CDR3: CASSSQGVRFYGYTF. The CDR3 DNA sequence: TGTGCCAGCAGCTCACAGGGTGTCCGCTTCTATGGCTACACCTTC. The gene calls are TRBV5-6 and TRBJ1-2; possible D gene TRBD1, 6 bases. The CDR3 loop spans 15 amino acids. From germline, CDR1 is SGHDT and CDR2 YYEEEE. V lost 3 bases, J lost 4 bases, and 16 bases lay in between.

J is TRBJ2-7 and V is TRBV11-2; the match to TRBD2 covers 14 bases. Germline CDR1 and CDR2: SGHAT and FQNNGV. CDR3 length equals 18 residues. Trimming cost V 1 base and J 7 bases; bases outside gene matches: 12. CDR3 DNA: TGTGCCAGCAGCTTAGGGACGCCGGGACTAGCGGGAGAGATTGAGCAGTACTTC. It yields the protein CASSLGTPGLAGEIEQYF.

The chain combines TRBV4-1 with TRBJ1-5; 8 positions match TRBD1. Trimming cost V 4 bases and J 5 bases; bases outside gene matches: 7. Looked up from germline, CDR1 is MGHRA and CDR2 is YSYEKL. The CDR3 has 15 residues. This CDR3 reads CASSPGQERYQPQHF. CDR3 nucleotides: TGCGCCAGCAGCCCGGGACAGGAGCGTTATCAGCCCCAGCATTTT.

This sequence joins TRBV3-1 (or the pseudogene TRBV3-2) and TRBJ1-2; 8 bases agree with TRBD1. The CDR3 spans 16 residues. The germline V gene encodes CDR1 LGHDT and CDR2 YNNKEL (reference sequence). The V segment lost 1 base and the J segment 1 base; nucleotides outside the gene matches: 5. CDR3 protein: CASSQGSGQGNYGYTF. DNA of the CDR3: TGTGCCAGCAGCCAAGGAAGCGGACAGGGTAACTATGGCTACACCTTC.

A word on this clone: A junction end diverges from the germline sequence, so it may reflect a read error. V gene TRBV3-1 (or the pseudogene TRBV3-2) combines with J gene TRBJ2-7; 14 bases line up with TRBD2. The CDR3 is 15 amino acids. Germline assignment: CDR1 LGHDT and CDR2 YNNKEL (reference sequence). The chain's CDR3 is CASRQGLAGGGEQYF. Written as DNA, the CDR3 is TGTGCCAGCAGACAAGGACTAGCGGGAGGAGGCGAGCAGTACTTC.

This clone was detected once. The chain links TRBV6-2 or TRBV6-3 to TRBJ2-7; 12 nucleotides agree with TRBD2. J gave up 5 bases and V 4 bases, and 6 bases lay outside the gene matches. Germline-derived CDR1 and CDR2 are MNHEY and SVGEGT. The CDR3 consists of 15 residues. CDR3 bases: TGTGCCAGCAGTTCGACTAGCGGGAGATCCAACGAGCAGTACTTC. Encoded protein: CASSSTSGRSNEQYF.

The chain has TRBV27 and TRBJ2-1; TRBD1 might be the D (5 bases). The ends were cut back, 3 bases at V and 3 bases at J, with 9 bases in the middle. Looked up from germline, CDR1 is MNHEY and CDR2 is SMNVEV (reference sequence). This CDR3 has 14 residues. The CDR3 bases are TGTGCCAGCAGTTTTTGGACAAACTACAATGAGCAGTTCTTC. Its protein is CASSFWTNYNEQFF.

The J gene is TRBJ2-7, the V gene TRBV19; D might be TRBD2 (5 bases). The CDR3 runs to 11 residues. The V and J ends lost 2 bases and 7 bases respectively, with 6 bases between them. Per the germline V gene, CDR1 is LNHDA and CDR2 is SQIVND (reference sequence). The CDR3 region has the DNA TGTGCCAGTAGTATAAGGGAGGAGCAGTACTTC. This codes for CASSIREEQYF.

The chain carries TRBV11-3 and TRBJ2-3; D is possibly TRBD1 (5 bases). CDR3 size: 14 residues. Between the trimmed V and J ends, which lost 5 bases and 4 bases, there was a span of 13 bases. Germline V gives CDR1 SGHNT, CDR2 YENEEA. The CDR3 nucleotides read TGTGCCAGCAGCAAAACAGGCGTCGCAGATACGCAGTATTTT. It translates to CASSKTGVADTQYF.

This clone was seen just once. The V and J genes are TRBV4-2 and TRBJ2-2; 8 bases map to TRBD2. The CDR3 has 17 amino acids. From germline, CDR1 is LGHNA and CDR2 YNFKEQ. The junction had 9 bases not matched to a gene; V was cut back by 1 base and J by 5 bases. CDR3 in DNA: TGTGCCAGCAGCCAAGCCAGCGGGGGCCGGAGAACCGGGGAGCTGTTTTTT. Its protein is CASSQASGGRRTGELFF.

The chain links TRBV7-8 to TRBJ2-7; 9 bases are a match to TRBD1. The CDR3 is 15 amino acids. J lost 6 bases, V lost 6 bases, and 12 bases had no gene match. Germline CDR1 and CDR2: SGHVS and FQNEAQ. The CDR3 protein is CASRLLQGQGTEQYF. Written as DNA, the CDR3 is TGTGCCAGCAGGCTACTACAGGGACAGGGTACCGAGCAGTACTTC.

The chain combines TRBV19 with TRBJ2-5, with 14 bases fitting TRBD2. This CDR3 region has 17 residues. Germline CDR1 reads LNHDA; CDR2 reads SQIVND (reference sequence). V was clipped by 3 bases and J by 4 bases; unmatched bases: 7. The CDR3 DNA follows: TGTGCCAGTAGTATTATCGGACTAGCGGGGGGAGGAGAGACCCAGTACTTC. Translating it yields CASSIIGLAGGGETQYF.

This clone came up once. The genes are TRBV18 and TRBJ1-1; D is undetermined. This CDR3 is built from 14 residues. Trimming left V 0 bases short and J 1 base short, with 6 bases between. The germline V gene has CDR1 KGHSH and CDR2 LQKENI. The CDR3 DNA reads as TGTGCCAGCTCACCACCCGCGGGGAACACTGAAGCTTTCTTT. Translated, it gives CASSPPAGNTEAFF.

With respect to this clone: The sample carries other DNA sequences with the same CDR3. This chain uses TRBV12-3 or TRBV12-4 with TRBJ1-2; TRBD1 matches at 7 bases. The CDR3 has 12 residues. J was trimmed by 4 bases and V by 6 bases; bases with no gene match: 2. The CDR3 sequence is CASSWDSYGYTF. CDR3 nucleotide sequence: TGTGCCAGCAGCTGGGACAGCTATGGCTACACCTTC.

This rearrangement joins TRBV5-1 to TRBJ2-1, with a tentative D call TRBD2 (6 bases). The CDR3 runs 16 residues. Trimming removed 3 bases from V and 0 bases from J, with 13 bases in between. Germline-derived CDR1 and CDR2 are SGHRS and YFSETQ. The CDR3 nucleotides are TGCGCCAGCAGCTCCTCTGGAGGGAGCTCCTACAATGAGCAGTTCTTC. It yields the protein CASSSSGGSSYNEQFF.

V is TRBV25-1 and J is TRBJ2-4; 8 bases are a match to TRBD1. V gave up 2 bases and J gave up 3 bases; unmatched junction bases: 6. The CDR3 totals 16 residues. Germline assignment: CDR1 MGHDK and CDR2 SYGVNS. Here the CDR3 DNA reads TGTGCCAGCAGTGAACTACAGGGGGTGGGCAAAAACATTCAGTACTTC. The encoded protein is CASSELQGVGKNIQYF.

The chain couples TRBV28 to TRBJ2-5; 9 positions match TRBD1. CDR3 length equals 15 residues. Germline V gives CDR1 MDHEN, CDR2 SYDVKM. V dropped 6 bases and J dropped 4; count of bases not matched to a gene: 9. The CDR3 DNA follows: TGTGCCAGCAGGGGACAGGGAAGAATCGGAGAGACCCAGTACTTC. Amino acid sequence: CASRGQGRIGETQYF.

The chain joins TRBV5-1 to TRBJ2-5, with D possibly TRBD2 on 5 matching bases. CDR3 length: 13 amino acids. CDR1 is SGHRS, CDR2 YFSETQ, per germline. The germline V and J ends were trimmed by 6 bases and 3 bases, with 12 bases remaining between them. The CDR3 DNA is TGCGCCAGCAACCTCGAGGGAGAAGAGACCCAGTACTTC. Translation gives CASNLEGEETQYF.

This sequence joins TRBV6-5 and TRBJ2-1; no reliable D call. The germline CDR1 and CDR2 sequences are MNHEY and SVGAGI. V lost 5 bases and J 4 bases, leaving 6 bases between the germline ends. The CDR3 runs 12 residues. CDR3 nucleotide sequence: TGTGCCAGCAGTCCTAATTACAATGAGCAGTTCTTC. Translation gives CASSPNYNEQFF.

The CDR3 bases are TGCAGTGCTAGCAGGGACGAGCAGTACTTC. It specifies CSASRDEQYF. This chain links TRBV20-1 with TRBJ2-7, with D possibly TRBD1 on 5 matching bases. V gave up 3 bases and J gave up 5 bases, with 5 bases separating them. The CDR3 is 10 amino acids. Germline CDR1 reads DFQATT; CDR2 reads SNEGSKA (reference sequence).

This clone appeared a few times. The rearrangement joins TRBV7-8 to TRBJ1-6; a weak D match, TRBD1 (5 bases). CDR3 size: 14 residues. Germline loops: CDR1 SGHVS, CDR2 FQNEAQ. The V and J ends lost 7 bases and 7 bases respectively, with 14 bases between them. The DNA of the CDR3 is TGTGCCAGCACAGGGCCAGTGGGGAATTCACCCCTCCACTTT. Translation: CASTGPVGNSPLHF.

This clone has more than one count but fewer than ten. The V call is TRBV7-8, the J call TRBJ2-7, with D perhaps TRBD2 (5 bases). The V end lost 1 base, the J end lost 3 bases, and 7 bases lay between the germline ends. CDR1 SGHVS and CDR2 FQNEAQ come from the germline V gene. The CDR3 contains 13 residues. The CDR3 coding sequence is TGTGCCAGCAGCTTAGGAGGGCTCTACGAGCAGTACTTC. Amino acids: CASSLGGLYEQYF. Full variable domain (remainder filled in from reference TRBV7-8 and TRBJ2-7): GAGVSQSPRYKVAKRGQDVALRCDPISGHVSLFWYQQALGQGPEFLTYFQNEAQLDKSGLPSDRFFAERPEGSVSTLKIQRTQQEDSAVYLCASSLGGLYEQYFGPGTRLTVT.

DNA for the CDR3: TGTGCCAGCAGCTCAGTCGGGTACACCGGGGAGCTGTTTTTT. Protein: CASSSVGYTGELFF. V gene TRBV7-8 combines with J gene TRBJ2-2; no reliable D call. Germline V gene sequence: CDR1 SGHVS, CDR2 FQNEAQ. The CDR3 length is 14 residues. Trimming removed 4 bases at V and 3 bases at J, with 9 bases between.

The chain uses TRBV6-5 and TRBJ2-7, with 9 positions matching TRBD1. The V segment lost 6 bases and the J segment 2 bases; nucleotides outside the gene matches: 5. This CDR3 contains 14 residues. Germline lookup yields CDR1 MNHEY and CDR2 SVGAGI. Written as DNA, the CDR3 is TGTGCCAGCAGGGGACAGGGCCTAACCTACGAGCAGTACTTC. Amino acid sequence: CASRGQGLTYEQYF.

The V gene is TRBV28, the J gene TRBJ2-6; the D gene is possibly TRBD1 (6 bases). V lost 7 bases, J lost 0 bases, and 16 bases lay in between. The germline V gene has CDR1 MDHEN and CDR2 SYDVKM. CDR3 length: 17 amino acids. The chain's CDR3 is CASTPTGFLSGANVLTF. The CDR3 coding sequence is TGTGCCAGCACTCCGACAGGATTCCTCTCTGGGGCCAACGTCCTGACTTTC.

This chain uses TRBV28 with TRBJ2-3; unclear D gene. This CDR3 spans 13 amino acids. Trimming shortened V by 3 bases and J by 1 base, and 5 bases separated the two germline ends. In germline, CDR1 is MDHEN, CDR2 SYDVKM. Written as DNA, the CDR3 is TGTGCCAGCAGTTTCTCTGGCACAGATACGCAGTATTTT. This sequence encodes CASSFSGTDTQYF.

This clone was counted between two and nine times. The chain recombines TRBV5-1 with TRBJ2-1; 8 bases map to TRBD2. This CDR3 has 15 residues. V was pared by 3 bases and J by 5 bases, with 7 bases of the junction left unmatched. Germline CDR1 reads SGHRS; CDR2 reads YFSETQ. The CDR3 protein is CASSWAGGHNNEQFF. CDR3 nucleotide sequence: TGCGCCAGCAGCTGGGCGGGAGGCCATAACAATGAGCAGTTCTTC.

V is TRBV6-5 and J is TRBJ1-1; D remains ambiguous. This CDR3 has 15 residues. Germline V gene sequence: CDR1 MNHEY, CDR2 SVGAGI. Between the trimmed V and J ends, which lost 3 bases and 4 bases, there was a span of 15 bases. CDR3 nucleotide sequence: TGTGCCAGCAGTTATAGTCGGACGGGAGGCACTGAAGCTTTCTTT. Translation: CASSYSRTGGTEAFF.

This clone was recorded only once. The rearrangement uses TRBV7-9 and TRBJ2-3; possible D gene TRBD1, 5 bases. V lost 1 base and J 0 bases, leaving 11 bases between the germline ends. This CDR3 has 16 residues. Germline V gene sequence: CDR1 SEHNR, CDR2 FQNEAQ (reference sequence). CDR3 in DNA: TGTGCCAGCAGCTTAGACAGGTCCTTCAGCACAGATACGCAGTATTTT. Amino acids: CASSLDRSFSTDTQYF.